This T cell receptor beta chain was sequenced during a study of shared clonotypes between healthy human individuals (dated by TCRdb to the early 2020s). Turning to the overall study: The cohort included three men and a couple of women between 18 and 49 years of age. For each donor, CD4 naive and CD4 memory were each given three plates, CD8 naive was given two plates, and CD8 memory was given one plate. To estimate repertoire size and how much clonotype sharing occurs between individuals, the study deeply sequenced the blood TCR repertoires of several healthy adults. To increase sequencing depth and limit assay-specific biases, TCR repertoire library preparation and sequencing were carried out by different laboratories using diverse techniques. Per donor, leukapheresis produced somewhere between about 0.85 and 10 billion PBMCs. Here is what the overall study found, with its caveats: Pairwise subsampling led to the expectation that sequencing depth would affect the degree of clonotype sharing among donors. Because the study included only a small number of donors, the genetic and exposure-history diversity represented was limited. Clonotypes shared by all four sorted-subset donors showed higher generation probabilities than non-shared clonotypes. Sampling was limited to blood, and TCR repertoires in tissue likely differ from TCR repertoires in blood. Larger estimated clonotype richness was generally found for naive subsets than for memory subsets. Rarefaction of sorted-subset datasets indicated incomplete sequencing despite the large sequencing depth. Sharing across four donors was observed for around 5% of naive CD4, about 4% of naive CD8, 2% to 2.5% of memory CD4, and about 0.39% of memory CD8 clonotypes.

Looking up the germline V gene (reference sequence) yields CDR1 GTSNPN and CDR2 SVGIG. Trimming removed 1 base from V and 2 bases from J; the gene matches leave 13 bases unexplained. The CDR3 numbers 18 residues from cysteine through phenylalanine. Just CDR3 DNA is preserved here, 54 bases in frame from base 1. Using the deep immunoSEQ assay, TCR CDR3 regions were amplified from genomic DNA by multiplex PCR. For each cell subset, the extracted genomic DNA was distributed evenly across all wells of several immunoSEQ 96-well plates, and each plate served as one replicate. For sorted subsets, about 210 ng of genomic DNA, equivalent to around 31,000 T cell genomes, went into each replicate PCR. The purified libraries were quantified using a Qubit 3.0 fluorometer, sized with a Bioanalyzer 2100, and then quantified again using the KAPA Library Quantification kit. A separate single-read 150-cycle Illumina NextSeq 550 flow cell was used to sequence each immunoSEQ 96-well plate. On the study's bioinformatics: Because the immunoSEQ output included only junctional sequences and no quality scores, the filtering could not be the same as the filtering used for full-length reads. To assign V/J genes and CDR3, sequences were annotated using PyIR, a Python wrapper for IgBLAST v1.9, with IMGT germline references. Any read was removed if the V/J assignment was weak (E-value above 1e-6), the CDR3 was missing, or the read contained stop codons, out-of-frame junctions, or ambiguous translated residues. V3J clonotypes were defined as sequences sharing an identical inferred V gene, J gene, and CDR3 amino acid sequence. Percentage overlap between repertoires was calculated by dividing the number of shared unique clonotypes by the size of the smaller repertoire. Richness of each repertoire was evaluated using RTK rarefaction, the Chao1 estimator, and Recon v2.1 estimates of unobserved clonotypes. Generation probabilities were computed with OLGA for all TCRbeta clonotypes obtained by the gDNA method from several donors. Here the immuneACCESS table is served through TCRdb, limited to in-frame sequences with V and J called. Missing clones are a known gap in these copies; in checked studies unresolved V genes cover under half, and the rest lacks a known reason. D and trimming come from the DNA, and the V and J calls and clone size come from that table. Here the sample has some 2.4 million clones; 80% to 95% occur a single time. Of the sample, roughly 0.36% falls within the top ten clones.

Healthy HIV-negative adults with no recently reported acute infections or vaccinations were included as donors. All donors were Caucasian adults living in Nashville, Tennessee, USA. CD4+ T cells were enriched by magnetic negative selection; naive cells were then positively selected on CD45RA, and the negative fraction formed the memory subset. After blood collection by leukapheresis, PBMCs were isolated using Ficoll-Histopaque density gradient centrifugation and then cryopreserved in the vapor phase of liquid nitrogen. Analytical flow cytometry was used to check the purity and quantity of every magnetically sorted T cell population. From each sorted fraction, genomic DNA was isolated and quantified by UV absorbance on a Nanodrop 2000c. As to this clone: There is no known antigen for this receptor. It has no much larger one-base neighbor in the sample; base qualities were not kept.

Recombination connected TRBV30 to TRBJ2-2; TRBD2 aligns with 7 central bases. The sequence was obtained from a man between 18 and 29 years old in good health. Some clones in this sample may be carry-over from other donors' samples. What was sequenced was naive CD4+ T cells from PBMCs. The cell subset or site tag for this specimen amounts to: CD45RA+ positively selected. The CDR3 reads CAWSGLLGGGFNTGELFF. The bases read TGTGCCTGGAGTGGCCTTCTCGGCGGGGGTTTTAACACCGGGGAGCTGTTTTTT.